This is a list of T cell receptor beta chains from one sample in a study of blood T cell repertoires in COVID-19. Assay: immunoSEQ multiplex PCR; the TCRdb copy retains only in-frame clones and omits some. The repertoire holds roughly 500,000 clones, with roughly 88% as singletons. Sequencing was performed on PBMCs or T cells enriched from blood (not recorded which). All receptors derive from a woman aged 40 to 55 who had recovered from COVID-19. Both conserved end residues are part of each CDR3.

>TRBV19|TRBJ2-1
CASSSSASNYNEQFF
>TRBV5-1|TRBJ2-3
CASSFLRTSTDTQYF
>TRBV7-9|TRBJ2-2
CASSLSAGTGELFF
>TRBV20-1|TRBJ2-5
CSASPQRGTQYF
>TRBV7-8|TRBJ1-2
CASSFFSGGPSGGYTF
>TRBV9|TRBJ2-2
CASSAAQRNTGELFF
>TRBV6-5|TRBJ1-2
CASTFLQGNYGYTF
>TRBV7-2|TRBJ1-4
CASSLGGGYEKLFF
>TRBV19|TRBJ1-2
CASSPGTGYRGYTF
>TRBV10-3|TRBJ1-3
CAISDTFSGNTIYF
>TRBV27|TRBJ2-7
CASSLFTRAEQYF
>TRBV5-1|TRBJ2-3
CASRTESTDTQYF
>TRBV30|TRBJ2-1
CAWSVPPTSGRMFF
>TRBV5-6|TRBJ2-1
CASSPGTSGRVF
>TRBV7-9|TRBJ2-3
CASSRPGSGTDTQYF
>TRBV6-5|TRBJ1-1
CASRDTLNTEAFF
>TRBV27|TRBJ2-7
CASSFGTLYEQYF
>TRBV18|TRBJ2-2
CASSPLSGNTGELFF
>TRBV10-2|TRBJ1-5
CASSDIGGGNQPQHF
>TRBV5-1|TRBJ1-1
CASSPGWENTEAFF
>TRBV20-1|TRBJ2-3
CSASMGRGAGGTDTQYF
>TRBV7-8|TRBJ1-6
CASSSWTGAPSYNSPLHF
>TRBV9|TRBJ2-3
CASSPADTQYF
>TRBV5-1|TRBJ1-1
CASSLVTAGGYTEAFF
>TRBV13|TRBJ2-3
CASSHGTSVYPDTQYF
>TRBV27|TRBJ2-5
CASSLKPSQETQYF
>TRBV7-2|TRBJ2-7
CASSLDKGLAGVYHEQYF
>TRBV11-2|TRBJ1-3
CASSLDRGARGNTIYF
>TRBV6-1|TRBJ1-2
CASSEDWGGGRGYTF
>TRBV7-2|TRBJ1-5
CASSSRRVNQPQHF
>TRBV3-1/TRBV3-2|TRBJ2-7
CASSQAFVSGPTSYEQYF
>TRBV4-1|TRBJ1-5
CASSQDRGRGSQPQHF
>TRBV5-1|TRBJ1-1
CASSLTGSNTEAFF
>TRBV7-6|TRBJ2-1
CASSLEGTAHNEQFF
>TRBV18|TRBJ2-1
CASSGQGTINEQFF